These 12 T cell receptor beta chains were all obtained from the same sample, sequenced in a study of cytomegalovirus exposure and HLA in healthy donors (dated 2017 in TCRdb). The library relied on the immunoSEQ multiplex PCR assay. The multiplex PCR relied on a mix of 60 forward primers for TCR Vbeta segments and 13 reverse primers for TCR Jbeta segments. Held by TCRdb, this immuneACCESS table contains in-frame sequences only and omits some clones. Under half of the omission traces to an unresolved V gene where checked; the cause of the rest is unknown. The sample table lists about 170,000 clones, approximately 84% of them with a count of one. The ten largest clones capture around 2.6% of the sample. Sequenced sample: PBMCs. These TCRs come from a young man in good health and CMV-seropositive.

V usage is TRBV4-2 and J usage is TRBJ2-5; 10 bases line up with TRBD2. The last part of the DNA fits TRBJ2-7 better; the J call may be wrong. This CDR3 spans 14 amino acids. Germline V gives CDR1 LGHNA, CDR2 YNFKEQ. CDR3 amino acids: CASSGPSGGYEQYF. The CDR3 bases are TGTGCCAGCAGCGGCCCTAGCGGGGGCTACGAGCAGTACTTC.

Comment on this clone: The junction does not match germline at one end; this may be a read error. This chain joins TRBV7-9 and TRBJ1-2; no firm D call. The CDR3 contains 19 residues. CDR1 is SEHNR and CDR2 is FQNEAQ in the germline V gene (reference sequence). Here the CDR3 reads CSSSATRAGSIKANYGYTF. CDR3 coding DNA: TGTTCCAGCAGTGCTACCCGGGCGGGTAGCATTAAAGCTAACTATGGCTACACCTTC.

The CDR3 region has the DNA TGTGCCAGCAGCGTACTCGGGAGGGCCGCAGAGACCCAGTACTTC. This codes for CASSVLGRAAETQYF. The chain links TRBV9 to TRBJ2-5; 8 bases line up with TRBD2. The CDR3 runs to 15 residues. In germline, CDR1 is SGDLS, CDR2 YYNGEE. V lost 1 base and J lost 4; bases outside the gene matches: 6.

The V call is TRBV27, the J call TRBJ2-2, with TRBD1 as a possible D gene (6 bases). This CDR3 has 14 residues. V was clipped by 4 bases and J by 7 bases, with 13 bases between them. Germline assignment: CDR1 MNHEY and CDR2 SMNVEV (reference sequence). The CDR3 sequence: CASSSGQGSGELFF. The CDR3 DNA sequence: TGTGCCAGCAGTTCAGGTCAGGGGAGCGGGGAGCTGTTTTTT.

The chain links TRBV7-9 to TRBJ2-1; 10 bases fit TRBD2. The V segment lost 5 bases and the J segment 4 bases; nucleotides outside the gene matches: 5. CDR1 and CDR2 (germline): SEHNR, FQNEAQ (reference sequence). This CDR3 comprises 15 residues. The CDR3 DNA reads as TGTGCCAGCAGCCACGTAGCGGGAGGATACAATGAGCAGTTCTTC. It is translated as CASSHVAGGYNEQFF.

The rearrangement links TRBV7-8 to TRBJ2-1; 10 bases are shared with TRBD2. With 1 base clipped from V and 5 bases from J, the junction kept 5 bases outside the gene matches. From germline, CDR1 is SGHVS and CDR2 FQNEAQ. The CDR3 spans 16 residues. The CDR3 DNA is TGTGCCAGCAGCTTAGTTTCGAGCGGGAGGGACAATGAGCAGTTCTTC. It codes for CASSLVSSGRDNEQFF.

This chain connects TRBV13 to TRBJ1-1; 7 bases align to TRBD1. The CDR3 length is 13 residues. V gave up 5 bases and J gave up 3 bases; unmatched junction bases: 3. Per germline, CDR1 PRHDT and CDR2 FYEKMQ (reference sequence). The CDR3, as DNA: TGTGCCAGCAGCCAGGGGGAGTACACTGAAGCTTTCTTT. This sequence encodes CASSQGEYTEAFF. The full variable domain, with the rest looked up from reference TRBV13 and TRBJ1-1, is AAGVIQSPRHLIKEKRETATLKCYPIPRHDTVYWYQQGPGQDPQFLISFYEKMQSDKGSIPDRFSAQQFSDYHSELNMSSLELGDSALYFCASSQGEYTEAFFGQGTRLTVV.

The chain carries TRBV4-2 and TRBJ2-7; 7 bases fit TRBD2. Germline V gene lookup returns CDR1 LGHNA and CDR2 YNFKEQ. Unmatched junction bases numbered 6, after V lost 1 base and J lost 3 bases. This CDR3 region has 15 residues. CDR3 bases: TGTGCCAGCAGCCAAGTTGCTAGCGGACACTACGAGCAGTACTTC. It codes for CASSQVASGHYEQYF.

V gene TRBV18 combines with J gene TRBJ1-1; TRBD1 matches 7 bases. This CDR3 contains 13 residues. Germline CDR1 is KGHSH and CDR2 is LQKENI. J lost 1 base, V lost 8 bases, and 4 bases had no gene match. The CDR3 bases are TGTGCCAGCACAGGACAGGCGAACACTGAAGCTTTCTTT. This gives the protein CASTGQANTEAFF.

The chain joins TRBV27 to TRBJ2-7; 11 bases are a match to TRBD2. Germline V CDR1 and CDR2: MNHEY, SMNVEV (reference sequence). The CDR3 extends over 19 amino acids. Germline trimming cut 2 bases from V and 4 bases from J; bases unmatched to any gene: 16. In nucleotides, the CDR3 is TGTGCCAGCAGTTTAAAAGTACTAGCGGGAGTAGGGTCTCTGTACGAGCAGTACGTC. Amino acids: CASSLKVLAGVGSLYEQYV.

The gene calls are TRBV5-1 and TRBJ2-1; TRBD1 matches at 8 bases. Per germline, CDR1 SGHRS and CDR2 YFSETQ. This CDR3 spans 15 amino acids. The V segment lost 3 bases and the J segment 4 bases; nucleotides outside the gene matches: 6. CDR3 bases: TGCGCCAGCAGCTCGCGGGACAGGTCTTACAATGAGCAGTTCTTC. It translates to CASSSRDRSYNEQFF.

The chain has TRBV6-5 and TRBJ2-1; the D gene is possibly TRBD2 (5 bases). V gave up 7 bases and J gave up 0 bases, with 13 bases separating them. Germline lookup yields CDR1 MNHEY and CDR2 SVGAGI. This CDR3 is 15 amino acids long. CDR3 nucleotides: TGTGCCAGCAATAATCGGAGGAGCTCCTACAATGAGCAGTTCTTC. Amino acid sequence: CASNNRRSSYNEQFF.